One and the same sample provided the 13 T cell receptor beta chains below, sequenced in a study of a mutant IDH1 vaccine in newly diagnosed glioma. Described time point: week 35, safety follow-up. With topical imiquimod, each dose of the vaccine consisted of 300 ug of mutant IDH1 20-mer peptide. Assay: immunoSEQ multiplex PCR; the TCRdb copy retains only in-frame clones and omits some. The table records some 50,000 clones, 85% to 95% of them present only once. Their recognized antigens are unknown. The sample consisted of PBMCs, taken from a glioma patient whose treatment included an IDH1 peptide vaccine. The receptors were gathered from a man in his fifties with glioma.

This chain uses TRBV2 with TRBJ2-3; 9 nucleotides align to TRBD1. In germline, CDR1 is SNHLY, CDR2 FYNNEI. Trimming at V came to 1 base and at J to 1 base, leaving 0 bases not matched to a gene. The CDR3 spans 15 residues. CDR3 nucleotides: TGTGCCAGCAGTGAAGGGACAGGGGGCACAGATACGCAGTATTTT. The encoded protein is CASSEGTGGTDTQYF.

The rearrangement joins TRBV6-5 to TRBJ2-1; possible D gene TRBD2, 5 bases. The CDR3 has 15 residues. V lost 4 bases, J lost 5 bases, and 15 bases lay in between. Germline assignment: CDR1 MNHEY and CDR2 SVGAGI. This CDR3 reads CASSSNGLHNNEQFF. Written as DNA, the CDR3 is TGTGCCAGCAGTTCGAACGGACTGCACAACAATGAGCAGTTCTTC.

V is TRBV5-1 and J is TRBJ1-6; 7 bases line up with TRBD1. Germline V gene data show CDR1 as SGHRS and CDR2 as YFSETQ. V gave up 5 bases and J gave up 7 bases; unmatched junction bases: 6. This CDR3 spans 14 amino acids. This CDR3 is CASRRDSRNSPLHF. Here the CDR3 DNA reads TGCGCCAGCAGACGGGACAGCCGGAATTCACCCCTCCACTTT.

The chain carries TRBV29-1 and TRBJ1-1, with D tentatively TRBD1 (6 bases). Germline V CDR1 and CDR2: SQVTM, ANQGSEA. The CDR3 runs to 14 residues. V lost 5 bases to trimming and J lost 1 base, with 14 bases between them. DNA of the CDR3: TGCAGCGTTACCGGGACACCCGAGAACACTGAAGCTTTCTTT. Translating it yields CSVTGTPENTEAFF. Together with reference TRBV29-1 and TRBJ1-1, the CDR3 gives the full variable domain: SAVISQKPSRDICQRGTSLTIQCQVDSQVTMMFWYRQQPGQSLTLIATANQGSEATYESGFVIDKFPISRPNLTFSTLTVSNMSPEDSSIYLCSVTGTPENTEAFFGQGTRLTVV.

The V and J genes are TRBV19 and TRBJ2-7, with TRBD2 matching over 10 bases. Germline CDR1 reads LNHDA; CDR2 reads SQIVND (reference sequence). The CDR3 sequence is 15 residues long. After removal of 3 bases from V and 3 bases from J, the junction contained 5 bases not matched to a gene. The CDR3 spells CASSMFGTSDYEQYF. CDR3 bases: TGTGCCAGTAGTATGTTTGGGACTAGCGACTACGAGCAGTACTTC.

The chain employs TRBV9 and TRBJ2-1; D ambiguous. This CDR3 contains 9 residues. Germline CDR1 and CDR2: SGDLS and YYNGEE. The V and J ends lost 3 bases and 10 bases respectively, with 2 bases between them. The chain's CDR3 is CASSAEQFF. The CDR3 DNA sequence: TGTGCCAGCAGCGCCGAGCAGTTCTTC.

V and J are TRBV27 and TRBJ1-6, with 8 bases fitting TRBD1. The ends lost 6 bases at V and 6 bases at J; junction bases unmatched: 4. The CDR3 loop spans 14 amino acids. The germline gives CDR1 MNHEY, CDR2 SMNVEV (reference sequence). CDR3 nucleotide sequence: TGTGCCAGCAGAGTAGACAGGGGTAATTCACCCCTCCACTTT. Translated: CASRVDRGNSPLHF.

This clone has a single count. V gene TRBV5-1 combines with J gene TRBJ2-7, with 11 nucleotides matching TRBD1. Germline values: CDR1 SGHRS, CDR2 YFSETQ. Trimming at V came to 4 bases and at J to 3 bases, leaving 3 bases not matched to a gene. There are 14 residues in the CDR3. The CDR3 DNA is TGCGCCAGCAGCGGCGGGACAGGGGGCTACGAGCAGTACTTC. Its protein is CASSGGTGGYEQYF.

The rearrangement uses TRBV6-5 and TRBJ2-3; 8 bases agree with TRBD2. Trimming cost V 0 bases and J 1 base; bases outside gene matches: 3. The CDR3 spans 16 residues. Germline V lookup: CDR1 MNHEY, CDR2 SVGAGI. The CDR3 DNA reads TGTGCCAGCAGTTACTCCTCGCGGGGGGGCACAGATACGCAGTATTTT. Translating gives CASSYSSRGGTDTQYF.

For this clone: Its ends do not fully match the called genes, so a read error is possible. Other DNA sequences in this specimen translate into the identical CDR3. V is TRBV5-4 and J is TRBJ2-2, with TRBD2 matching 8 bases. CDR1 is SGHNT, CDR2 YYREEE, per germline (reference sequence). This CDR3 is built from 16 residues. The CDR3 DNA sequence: TGTGCCAGTAGCTTGTCTGGCGGGAGGCCTACCGGGGAGCTGTTTTTT. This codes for CASSLSGGRPTGELFF.

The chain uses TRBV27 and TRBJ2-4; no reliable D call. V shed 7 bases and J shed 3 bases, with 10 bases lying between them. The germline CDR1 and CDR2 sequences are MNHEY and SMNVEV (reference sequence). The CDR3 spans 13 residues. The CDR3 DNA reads TGTGCCAGCAAGGTTTCGGGCAAAAACATTCAGTACTTC. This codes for CASKVSGKNIQYF.

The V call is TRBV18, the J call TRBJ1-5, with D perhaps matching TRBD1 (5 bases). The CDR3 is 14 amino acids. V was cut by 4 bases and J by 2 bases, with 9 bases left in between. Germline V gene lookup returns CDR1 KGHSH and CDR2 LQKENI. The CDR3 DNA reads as TGTGCCAGCTCACAGGGGCACGGCAATCAGCCCCAGCATTTT. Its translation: CASSQGHGNQPQHF.

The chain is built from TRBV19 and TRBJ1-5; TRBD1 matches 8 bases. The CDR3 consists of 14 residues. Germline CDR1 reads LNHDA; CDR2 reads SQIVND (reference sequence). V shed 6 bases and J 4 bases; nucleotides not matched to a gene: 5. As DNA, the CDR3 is TGTGCCAGTAGCAGACAGGGGACAAATCAGCCCCAGCATTTT. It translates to CASSRQGTNQPQHF.